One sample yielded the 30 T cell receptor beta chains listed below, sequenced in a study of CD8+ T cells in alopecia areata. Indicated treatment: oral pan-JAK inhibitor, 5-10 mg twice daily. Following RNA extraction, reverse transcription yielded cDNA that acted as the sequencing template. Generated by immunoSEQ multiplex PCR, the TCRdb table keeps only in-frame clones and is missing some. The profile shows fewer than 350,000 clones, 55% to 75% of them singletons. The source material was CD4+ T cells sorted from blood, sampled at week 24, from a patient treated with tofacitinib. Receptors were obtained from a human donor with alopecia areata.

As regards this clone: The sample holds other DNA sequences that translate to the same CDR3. As DNA, the CDR3 is TGTGCCAGCAGCGCAGGGAATTCACCCCTCCACTTT. As protein: CASSAGNSPLHF. The chain is built from TRBV6-6 and TRBJ1-6; TRBD1 is a possible D gene (5 bases). The CDR3 covers 12 residues. The germline V and J ends were trimmed by 6 bases and 7 bases, with 7 bases remaining between them. Germline CDR1 and CDR2: MNHNY and SVGAGI (reference sequence).

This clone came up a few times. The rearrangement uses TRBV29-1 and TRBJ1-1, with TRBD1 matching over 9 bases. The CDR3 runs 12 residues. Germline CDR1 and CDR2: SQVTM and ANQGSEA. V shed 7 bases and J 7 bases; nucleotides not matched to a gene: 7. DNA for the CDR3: TGCAGCGGAGGACAGGGGAAAAGTGAAGCTTTCTTT. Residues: CSGGQGKSEAFF. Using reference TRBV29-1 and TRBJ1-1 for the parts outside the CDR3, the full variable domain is SAVISQKPSRDICQRGTSLTIQCQVDSQVTMMFWYRQQPGQSLTLIATANQGSEATYESGFVIDKFPISRPNLTFSTLTVSNMSPEDSSIYLCSGGQGKSEAFFGQGTRLTVV.

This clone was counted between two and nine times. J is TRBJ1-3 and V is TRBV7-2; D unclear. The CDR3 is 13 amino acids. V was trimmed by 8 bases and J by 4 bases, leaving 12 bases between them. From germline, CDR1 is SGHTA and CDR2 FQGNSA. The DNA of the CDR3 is TGTGCCAGCCGACTGTACTCCGGAAACACCATATATTTT. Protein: CASRLYSGNTIYF.

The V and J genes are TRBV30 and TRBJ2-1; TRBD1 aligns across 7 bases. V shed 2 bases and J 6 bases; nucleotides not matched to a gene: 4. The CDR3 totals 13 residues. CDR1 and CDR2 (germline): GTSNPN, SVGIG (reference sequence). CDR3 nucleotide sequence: TGTGCCTGGAGTCGGGACAGCTTCAATGAGCAGTTCTTC. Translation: CAWSRDSFNEQFF.

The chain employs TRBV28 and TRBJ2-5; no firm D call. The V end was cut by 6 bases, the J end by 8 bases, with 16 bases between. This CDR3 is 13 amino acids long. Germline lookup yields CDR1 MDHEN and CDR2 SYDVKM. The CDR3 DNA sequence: TGTGCCAGCAGACTTACGGCCCCAACCACCCAGTACTTC. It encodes CASRLTAPTTQYF.

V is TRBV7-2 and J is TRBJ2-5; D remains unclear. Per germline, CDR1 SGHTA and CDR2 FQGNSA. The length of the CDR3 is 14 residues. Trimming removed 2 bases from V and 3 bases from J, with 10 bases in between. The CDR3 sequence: CASSLFGPKETQYF. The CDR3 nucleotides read TGTGCCAGCAGCTTATTCGGGCCAAAAGAGACCCAGTACTTC.

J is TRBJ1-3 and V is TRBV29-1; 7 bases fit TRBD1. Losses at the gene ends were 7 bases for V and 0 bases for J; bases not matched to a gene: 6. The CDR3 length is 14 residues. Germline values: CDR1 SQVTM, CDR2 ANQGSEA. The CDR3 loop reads CSARDRDSGNTIYF. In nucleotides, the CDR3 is TGCAGCGCCCGCGACAGGGACTCTGGAAACACCATATATTTT.

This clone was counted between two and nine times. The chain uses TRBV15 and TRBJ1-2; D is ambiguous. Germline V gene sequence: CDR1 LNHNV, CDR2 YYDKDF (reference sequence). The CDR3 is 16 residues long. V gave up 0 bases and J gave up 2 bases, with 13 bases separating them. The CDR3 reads CATSREHGQTNYGYTF. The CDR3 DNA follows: TGTGCCACCAGCAGAGAACACGGGCAGACAAACTATGGCTACACCTTC. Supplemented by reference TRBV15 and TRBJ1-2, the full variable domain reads DAMVIQNPRYQVTQFGKPVTLSCSQTLNHNVMYWYQQKSSQAPKLLFHYYDKDFNNEADTPDNFQSRRPNTSFCFLDIRSPGLGDTAMYLCATSREHGQTNYGYTFGSGTRLTVV.

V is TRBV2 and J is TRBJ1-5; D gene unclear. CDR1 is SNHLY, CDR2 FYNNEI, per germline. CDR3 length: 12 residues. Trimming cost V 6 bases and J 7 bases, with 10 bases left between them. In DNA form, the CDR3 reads TGTGCCAGCAGCGGTACGGTACAGCCCCAGCATTTT. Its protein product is CASSGTVQPQHF.

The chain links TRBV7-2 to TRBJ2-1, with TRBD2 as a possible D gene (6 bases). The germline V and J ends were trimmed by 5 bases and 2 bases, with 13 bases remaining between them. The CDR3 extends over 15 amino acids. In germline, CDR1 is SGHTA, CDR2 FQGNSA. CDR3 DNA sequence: TGTGCCAGCAGCCCCTCGGGCGGGACCTACAATGAGCAGTTCTTC. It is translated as CASSPSGGTYNEQFF.

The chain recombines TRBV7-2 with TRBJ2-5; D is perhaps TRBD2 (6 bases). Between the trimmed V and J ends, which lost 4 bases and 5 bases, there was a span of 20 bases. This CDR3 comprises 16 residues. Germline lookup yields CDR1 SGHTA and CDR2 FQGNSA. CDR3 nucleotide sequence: TGTGCCAGCAGCTACTCCCAGATAGCGGAAGGGGAGACCCAGTACTTC. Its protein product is CASSYSQIAEGETQYF.

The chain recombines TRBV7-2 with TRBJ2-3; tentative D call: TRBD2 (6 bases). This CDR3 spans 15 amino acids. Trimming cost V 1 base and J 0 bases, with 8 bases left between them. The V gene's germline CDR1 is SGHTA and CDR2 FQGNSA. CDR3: CASSLGGDSTDTQYF. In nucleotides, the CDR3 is TGTGCCAGCAGCTTAGGGGGGGATAGCACAGATACGCAGTATTTT.

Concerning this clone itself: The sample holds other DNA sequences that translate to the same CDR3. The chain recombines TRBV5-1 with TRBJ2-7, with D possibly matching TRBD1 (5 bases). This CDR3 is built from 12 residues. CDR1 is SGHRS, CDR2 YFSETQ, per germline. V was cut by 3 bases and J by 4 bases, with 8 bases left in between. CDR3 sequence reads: CASSSDSYEQYF. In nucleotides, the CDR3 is TGCGCCAGCAGCTCCGACAGTTACGAGCAGTACTTC.

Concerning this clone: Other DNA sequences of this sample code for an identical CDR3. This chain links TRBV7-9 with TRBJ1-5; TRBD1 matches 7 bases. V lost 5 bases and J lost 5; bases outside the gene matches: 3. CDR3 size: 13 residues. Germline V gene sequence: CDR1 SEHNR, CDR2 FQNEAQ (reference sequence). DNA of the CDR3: TGTGCCAGCAGCCGTACAGGGGATCAGCCCCAGCATTTT. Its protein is CASSRTGDQPQHF. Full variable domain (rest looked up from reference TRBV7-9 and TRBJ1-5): DTGVSQNPRHKITKRGQNVTFRCDPISEHNRLYWYRQTLGQGPEFLTYFQNEAQLEKSRLLSDRFSAERPKGSFSTLEIQRTEQGDSAMYLCASSRTGDQPQHFGDGTRLSIL.

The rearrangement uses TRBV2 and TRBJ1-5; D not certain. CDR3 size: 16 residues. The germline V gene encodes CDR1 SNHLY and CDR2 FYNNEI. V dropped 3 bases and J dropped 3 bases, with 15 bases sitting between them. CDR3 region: CASSDLKTKFNQPQHF. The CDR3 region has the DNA TGTGCCAGCAGTGACCTGAAGACAAAATTCAATCAGCCCCAGCATTTT.

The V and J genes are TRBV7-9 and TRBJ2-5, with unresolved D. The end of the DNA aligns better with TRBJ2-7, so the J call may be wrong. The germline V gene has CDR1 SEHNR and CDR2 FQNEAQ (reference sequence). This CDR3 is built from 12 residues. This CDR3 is CASSPSSYEQYF. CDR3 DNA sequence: TGTGCCAGCAGCCCTAGCTCCTACGAGCAGTACTTC.

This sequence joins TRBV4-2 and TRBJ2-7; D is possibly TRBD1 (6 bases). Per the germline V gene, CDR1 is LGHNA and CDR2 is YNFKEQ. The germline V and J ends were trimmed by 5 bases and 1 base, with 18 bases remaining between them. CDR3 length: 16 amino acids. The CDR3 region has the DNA TGTGCCAGCAGCGCACTGGGGGCCGAAATTTCCTACGAGCAGTACTTC. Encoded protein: CASSALGAEISYEQYF.

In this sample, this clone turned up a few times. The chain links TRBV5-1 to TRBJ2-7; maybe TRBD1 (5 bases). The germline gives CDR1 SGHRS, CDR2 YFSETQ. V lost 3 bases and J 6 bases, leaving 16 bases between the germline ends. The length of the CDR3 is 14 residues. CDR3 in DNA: TGCGCCAGCAGCTCTACTCAGGGTAAGGGCGAGCAGTACTTC. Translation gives CASSSTQGKGEQYF. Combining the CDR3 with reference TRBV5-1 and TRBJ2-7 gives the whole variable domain KAGVTQTPRYLIKTRGQQVTLSCSPISGHRSVSWYQQTPGQGLQFLFEYFSETQRNKGNFPGRFSGRQFSNSRSEMNVSTLELGDSALYLCASSSTQGKGEQYFGPGTRLTVT.

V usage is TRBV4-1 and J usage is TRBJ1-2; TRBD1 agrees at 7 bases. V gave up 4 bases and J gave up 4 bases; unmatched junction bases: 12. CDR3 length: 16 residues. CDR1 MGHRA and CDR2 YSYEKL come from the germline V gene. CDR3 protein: CASSRPDSGGGYGYTF. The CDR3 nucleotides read TGCGCCAGCAGCCGTCCAGACTCAGGGGGGGGCTATGGCTACACCTTC.

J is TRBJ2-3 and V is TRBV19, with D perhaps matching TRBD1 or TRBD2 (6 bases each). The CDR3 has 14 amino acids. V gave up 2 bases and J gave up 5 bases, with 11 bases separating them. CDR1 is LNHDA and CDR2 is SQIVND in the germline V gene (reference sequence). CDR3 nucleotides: TGTGCCAGTAGTATATCCGGGGGCCTAGATACGCAGTATTTT. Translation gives CASSISGGLDTQYF.

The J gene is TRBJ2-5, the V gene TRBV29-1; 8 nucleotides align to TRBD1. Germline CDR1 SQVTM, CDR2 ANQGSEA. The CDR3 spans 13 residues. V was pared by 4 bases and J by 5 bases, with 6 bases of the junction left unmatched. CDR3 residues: CSVANRGVETQYF. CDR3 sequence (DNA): TGCAGCGTTGCGAACAGGGGGGTGGAGACCCAGTACTTC.

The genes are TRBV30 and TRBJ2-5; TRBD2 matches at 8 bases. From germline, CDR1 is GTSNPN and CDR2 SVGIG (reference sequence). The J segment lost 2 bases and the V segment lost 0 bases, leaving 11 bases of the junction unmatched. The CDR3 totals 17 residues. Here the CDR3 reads CAWSVRGRVAGQETQYF. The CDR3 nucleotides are TGTGCCTGGAGTGTAAGGGGGAGGGTAGCGGGGCAAGAGACCCAGTACTTC.

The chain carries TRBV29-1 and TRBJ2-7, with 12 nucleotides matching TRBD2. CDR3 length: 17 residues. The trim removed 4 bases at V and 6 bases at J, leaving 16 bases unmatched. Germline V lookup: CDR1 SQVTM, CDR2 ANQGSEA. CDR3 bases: TGCAGCGTTGGCCGGTCTAGCGGGGGGGCCTCCTCTCTCGAGCAGTACTTC. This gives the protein CSVGRSSGGASSLEQYF.

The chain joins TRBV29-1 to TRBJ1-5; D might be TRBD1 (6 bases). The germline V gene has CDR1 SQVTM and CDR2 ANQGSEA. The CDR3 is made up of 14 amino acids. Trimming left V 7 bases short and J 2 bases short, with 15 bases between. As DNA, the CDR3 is TGCAGCGCCCGAACAGGGTTGGGCAATCAGCCCCAGCATTTT. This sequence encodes CSARTGLGNQPQHF. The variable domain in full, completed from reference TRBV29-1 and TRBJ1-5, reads SAVISQKPSRDICQRGTSLTIQCQVDSQVTMMFWYRQQPGQSLTLIATANQGSEATYESGFVIDKFPISRPNLTFSTLTVSNMSPEDSSIYLCSARTGLGNQPQHFGDGTRLSIL.

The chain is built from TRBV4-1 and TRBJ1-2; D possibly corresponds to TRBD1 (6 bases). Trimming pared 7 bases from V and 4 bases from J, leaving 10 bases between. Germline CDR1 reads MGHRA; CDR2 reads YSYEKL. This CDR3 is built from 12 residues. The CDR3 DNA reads TGCGCCAGCAAGGGGGGTACCTATGGCTACACCTTC. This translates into CASKGGTYGYTF.

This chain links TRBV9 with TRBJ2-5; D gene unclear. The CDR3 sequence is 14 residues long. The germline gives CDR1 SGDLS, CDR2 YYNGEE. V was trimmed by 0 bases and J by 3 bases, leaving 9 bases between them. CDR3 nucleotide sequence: TGTGCCAGCAGCGTAGTTTCTATGGAAGAGACCCAGTACTTC. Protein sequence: CASSVVSMEETQYF. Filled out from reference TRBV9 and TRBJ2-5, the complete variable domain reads DSGVTQTPKHLITATGQRVTLRCSPRSGDLSVYWYQQSLDQGLQFLIQYYNGEERAKGNILERFSAQQFPDLHSELNLSSLELGDSALYFCASSVVSMEETQYFGPGTRLLVL.

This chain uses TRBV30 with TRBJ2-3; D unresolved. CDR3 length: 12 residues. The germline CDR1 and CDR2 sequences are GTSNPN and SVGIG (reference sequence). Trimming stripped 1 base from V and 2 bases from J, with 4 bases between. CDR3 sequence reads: CAWSEPTDTQYF. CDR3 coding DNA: TGTGCCTGGAGTGAACCCACAGATACGCAGTATTTT. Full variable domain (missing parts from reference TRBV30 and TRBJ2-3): SQTIHQWPATLVQPVGSPLSLECTVEGTSNPNLYWYRQAAGRGLQLLFYSVGIGQISSEVPQNLSASRPQDRQFILSSKKLLLSDSGFYLCAWSEPTDTQYFGPGTRLTVL.

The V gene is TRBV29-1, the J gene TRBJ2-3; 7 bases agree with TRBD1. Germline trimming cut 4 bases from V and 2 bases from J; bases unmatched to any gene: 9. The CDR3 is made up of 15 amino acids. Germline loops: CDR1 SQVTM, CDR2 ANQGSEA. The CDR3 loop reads CSVVTPGQFTDTQYF. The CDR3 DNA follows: TGCAGCGTTGTGACCCCGGGACAGTTCACAGATACGCAGTATTTT.

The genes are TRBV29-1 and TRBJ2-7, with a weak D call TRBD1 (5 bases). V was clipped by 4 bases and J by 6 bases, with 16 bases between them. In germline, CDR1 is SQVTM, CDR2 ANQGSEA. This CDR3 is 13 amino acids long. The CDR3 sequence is CSVGGFRVGEQYF. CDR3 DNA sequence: TGCAGCGTTGGGGGCTTCAGGGTCGGCGAGCAGTACTTC.

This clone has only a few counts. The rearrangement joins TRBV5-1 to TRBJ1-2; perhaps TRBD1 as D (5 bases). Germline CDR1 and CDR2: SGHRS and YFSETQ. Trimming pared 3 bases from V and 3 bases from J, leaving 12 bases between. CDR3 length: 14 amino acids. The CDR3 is CASSWGWGDYGYTF. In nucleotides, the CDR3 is TGCGCCAGCAGCTGGGGCTGGGGAGACTATGGCTACACCTTC.